Presented here are 4 T cell receptor beta chains from one specimen sequenced in a study of T cell responses to AZD1222 COVID-19 vaccine. Only in-frame clones appear in the TCRdb table, and some are missing; sequencing was by immunoSEQ multiplex PCR. The data hold just under 85,000 clones, with 70% to 90% observed a single time. The input for sequencing was peripheral blood, taken on day 0 of AZD1222 vaccination. The receptors derive from an adult in good health.

Only a few counts were recorded for this clone. J is TRBJ1-1 and V is TRBV10-2; 12 positions agree with TRBD1. Germline CDR1 reads WSHSY; CDR2 reads SAAADI. The ends lost 10 bases at V and 4 bases at J; junction bases unmatched: 4. The CDR3 sequence is 13 residues long. This chain's CDR3 is CATWDRGLTEAFF. Here the CDR3 DNA reads TGCGCCACCTGGGACAGGGGGCTCACTGAAGCTTTCTTT.

The rearrangement links TRBV7-3 to TRBJ1-1; 7 nucleotides agree with TRBD1. Per the germline V gene, CDR1 is SGHTA and CDR2 is FQGTGA. J lost 3 bases, V lost 2 bases, and 3 bases had no gene match. CDR3 length: 14 amino acids. In nucleotides, the CDR3 is TGTGCCAGCAGCTTAGAGGGGGCGGACACTGAAGCTTTCTTT. This translates into CASSLEGADTEAFF.

The chain employs TRBV11-3 and TRBJ1-1, with a possible D match to TRBD1 (6 bases). V was pared by 3 bases and J by 1 base, with 6 bases between. The CDR3 has 13 amino acids. Germline assignment: CDR1 SGHNT and CDR2 YENEEA. CDR3 sequence (DNA): TGTGCCAGCAGCTTGACAGGGAACACTGAAGCTTTCTTT. Protein sequence: CASSLTGNTEAFF.

The V gene is TRBV12-3 or TRBV12-4, the J gene TRBJ1-1; tentatively, D is TRBD1 (5 bases). V was trimmed by 1 base and J by 5 bases, leaving 8 bases between them. This CDR3 is 13 amino acids long. CDR3 sequence reads: CASSLGGGTEAFF. The CDR3 region has the DNA TGTGCCAGCAGTTTAGGGGGGGGTACTGAAGCTTTCTTT.